Shown below are 28 T cell receptor beta chains from a single sample sequenced in a study of blood T cell repertoires in COVID-19. Data came from immunoSEQ multiplex PCR; TCRdb stores just in-frame clones and leaves some out. The sample includes a few hundred thousand clones, approximately 90% of them seen just once. Sequencing was done on a sample of PBMCs or T cells enriched from blood (not recorded which). These TCRs come from a man aged 25-40 years who had recovered from COVID-19.

V gene TRBV6-5 combines with J gene TRBJ1-6; 7 nucleotides agree with TRBD1. With 5 bases clipped from V and 6 bases from J, the junction kept 7 bases outside the gene matches. Germline assignment: CDR1 MNHEY and CDR2 SVGAGI. This CDR3 comprises 15 residues. The CDR3 region has the DNA TGTGCCAGCAGTATCAACAGGGGAGGTAATTCACCCCTCCACTTT. Translation gives CASSINRGGNSPLHF.

The chain uses TRBV29-1 and TRBJ2-7; 9 bases align to TRBD1. The CDR3 loop spans 12 amino acids. Losses at the gene ends were 6 bases for V and 4 bases for J; bases not matched to a gene: 4. The V gene's germline CDR1 is SQVTM and CDR2 ANQGSEA. The CDR3 loop reads CSVAGTGYEQYF. The CDR3 DNA follows: TGCAGCGTAGCCGGGACAGGGTACGAGCAGTACTTC.

The chain recombines TRBV5-1 with TRBJ2-1, with 10 bases that match TRBD2. CDR1 is SGHRS, CDR2 YFSETQ, per germline. The CDR3 is made up of 18 amino acids. J was trimmed by 0 bases and V by 1 base; bases with no gene match: 7. Here the CDR3 reads CASSLRTSGNISYNEQFF. The CDR3 nucleotides are TGCGCCAGCAGCTTGAGGACTAGCGGAAATATCTCCTACAATGAGCAGTTCTTC.

This chain joins TRBV20-1 and TRBJ2-7, with D tentatively TRBD2 (6 bases). Germline assignment: CDR1 DFQATT and CDR2 SNEGSKA (reference sequence). V shed 3 bases and J shed 2 bases, with 11 bases lying between them. This CDR3 is 13 amino acids long. The CDR3 DNA follows: TGCAGTGCTAGTGCGCGGGAACCCTACGAGCAGTACTTC. It yields the protein CSASAREPYEQYF.

V usage is TRBV7-9 and J usage is TRBJ2-7; 8 positions agree with TRBD1. V lost 0 bases, J lost 5 bases, and 6 bases stayed unmatched. Germline values: CDR1 SEHNR, CDR2 FQNEAQ (reference sequence). The CDR3 consists of 15 residues. CDR3 DNA sequence: TGTGCCAGCAGCTTAGCAGGCAGGGGGCGCCACGAGCAGTACTTC. It translates to CASSLAGRGRHEQYF.

This chain joins TRBV6-6 and TRBJ2-1; 8 bases are a match to TRBD2. J gave up 11 bases and V 6 bases, and 6 bases lay outside the gene matches. The CDR3 is 12 residues long. Looked up from germline, CDR1 is MNHNY and CDR2 is SVGAGI (reference sequence). CDR3 in amino acids: CASRDIAGKQFF. The DNA of the CDR3 is TGTGCCAGCAGAGACATAGCGGGGAAGCAGTTCTTC.

This clone has at least ten counts. The V gene is TRBV7-6, the J gene TRBJ1-3; D is unclear. The V gene lost 5 bases and the J gene lost 4 bases, with 18 bases spanning the gap. Germline values: CDR1 SGHVS, CDR2 FNYEAQ. CDR3 length: 16 residues. This CDR3 is CASSTNPQAPGNTIYF. CDR3 coding DNA: TGTGCCAGCAGCACGAACCCTCAGGCACCCGGAAACACCATATATTTT.

This clone showed up just once. This rearrangement joins TRBV5-1 to TRBJ1-1; TRBD1 matches 8 bases. Germline CDR1 reads SGHRS; CDR2 reads YFSETQ. The CDR3 is 15 residues long. The J segment lost 5 bases and the V segment lost 4 bases, leaving 10 bases of the junction unmatched. The CDR3 DNA reads TGCGCCAGCAGCGGACGGGGCAGGGGGCATACTGAAGCTTTCTTT. Its translation is CASSGRGRGHTEAFF.

The chain carries TRBV7-9 and TRBJ1-1, with 7 bases lining up with TRBD1. Germline values: CDR1 SEHNR, CDR2 FQNEAQ (reference sequence). The CDR3 has 18 amino acids. J gave up 4 bases and V 2 bases, and 16 bases lay outside the gene matches. This chain's CDR3 is CASSLIHGVKGQVTEAFF. CDR3 nucleotide sequence: TGTGCCAGCAGCTTAATTCACGGCGTCAAAGGACAGGTCACTGAAGCTTTCTTT. Based on the CDR3 plus reference TRBV7-9 and TRBJ1-1, the full variable domain is DTGVSQNPRHKITKRGQNVTFRCDPISEHNRLYWYRQTLGQGPEFLTYFQNEAQLEKSRLLSDRFSAERPKGSFSTLEIQRTEQGDSAMYLCASSLIHGVKGQVTEAFFGQGTRLTVV.

The chain has TRBV15 and TRBJ1-2, with TRBD1 as a possible D gene (6 bases). Per germline, CDR1 LNHNV and CDR2 YYDKDF (reference sequence). V gave up 2 bases and J gave up 2 bases, with 12 bases separating them. The CDR3 contains 15 residues. The CDR3 region is CATSRRTVGNYGYTF. DNA of the CDR3: TGTGCCACCAGCAGACGGACAGTGGGGAACTATGGCTACACCTTC.

J is TRBJ2-3 and V is TRBV28; TRBD2 agrees at 8 bases. Per germline, CDR1 MDHEN and CDR2 SYDVKM. The CDR3 spans 17 residues. J gave up 5 bases and V 4 bases, and 14 bases lay outside the gene matches. The CDR3, as DNA: TGTGCCAGCAGTTCCCTGACTAGCGCCTGGGGGCGAGATACGCAGTATTTT. It yields the protein CASSSLTSAWGRDTQYF.

This clone was seen once. The genes are TRBV6-6 and TRBJ1-5; D is ambiguous. Germline lookup yields CDR1 MNHNY and CDR2 SVGAGI (reference sequence). The CDR3 totals 13 residues. V lost 6 bases to trimming and J lost 0 bases, with 6 bases between them. The CDR3 here is CASSFSSNQPQHF. For the CDR3, the DNA is TGTGCCAGCAGCTTCAGTAGCAATCAGCCCCAGCATTTT.

As for this clone: Distinct nucleotide sequences in the sample also encode this CDR3. The chain joins TRBV7-9 to TRBJ2-7; 9 bases agree with TRBD1. V lost 4 bases and J lost 3; bases outside the gene matches: 4. The CDR3 is 14 residues long. Germline V lookup: CDR1 SEHNR, CDR2 FQNEAQ (reference sequence). CDR3 sequence (DNA): TGTGCCAGCAGCTCCGGGACAGGGAGCTACGAGCAGTACTTC. It translates to CASSSGTGSYEQYF.

The V call is TRBV11-2, the J call TRBJ2-3; 8 bases fit TRBD2. Germline loops: CDR1 SGHAT, CDR2 FQNNGV. This CDR3 region has 17 residues. V was clipped by 5 bases and J by 0 bases; unmatched bases: 10. CDR3 bases: TGTGCCAGCAGCATACCGCTAGCGGGCCTAAGCACAGATACGCAGTATTTT. Its protein is CASSIPLAGLSTDTQYF. The full variable domain, completed using reference TRBV11-2 and TRBJ2-3, is EAGVAQSPRYKIIEKRQSVAFWCNPISGHATLYWYQQILGQGPKLLIQFQNNGVVDDSQLPKDRFSAERLKGVDSTLKIQPAKLEDSAVYLCASSIPLAGLSTDTQYFGPGTRLTVL.

This clone was seen a few times. The chain combines TRBV5-1 with TRBJ1-2, with D possibly being TRBD1 (5 bases). Trimming removed 0 bases at V and 6 bases at J, with 12 bases between. The CDR3 runs to 14 residues. Looked up from germline, CDR1 is SGHRS and CDR2 is YFSETQ. CDR3 bases: TGCGCCAGCAGCTTGGTACAGCCAGGGAATGGCTACACCTTC. It is translated as CASSLVQPGNGYTF.

This clone was seen only a few times. The chain links TRBV4-1 to TRBJ2-2; no clear D. Germline loops: CDR1 MGHRA, CDR2 YSYEKL. The CDR3 sequence is 15 residues long. Trimming removed 0 bases at V and 5 bases at J, with 10 bases between. The CDR3 here is CASSQESGPTGELFF. The CDR3 nucleotides read TGCGCCAGCAGCCAAGAAAGTGGGCCGACCGGGGAGCTGTTTTTT.

This rearrangement joins TRBV29-1 to TRBJ1-1, with D uncertain. The V end lost 3 bases, the J end lost 1 base, and 12 bases lay between the germline ends. The CDR3 extends over 14 amino acids. CDR1 and CDR2 from the germline V gene are SQVTM and ANQGSEA. The DNA for the CDR3 is TGCAGCGTTGACCTGGGCGTCGCGAACACTGAAGCTTTCTTT. Amino acids: CSVDLGVANTEAFF.

The chain links TRBV27 to TRBJ1-2; D might be TRBD1 (5 bases). From germline, CDR1 is MNHEY and CDR2 SMNVEV (reference sequence). The CDR3 spans 11 residues. CDR3 DNA: TGTGGCCACGGGACTCTCTATGGCTACACCTTC. It encodes CGHGTLYGYTF.

The chain recombines TRBV15 with TRBJ2-7; D call uncertain. This CDR3 has 13 amino acids. CDR1 is LNHNV and CDR2 is YYDKDF in the germline V gene (reference sequence). The ends were cut back, 0 bases at V and 3 bases at J, with 6 bases in the middle. This CDR3 reads CATSREFNYEQYF. The CDR3 nucleotides are TGTGCCACCAGCAGAGAATTTAACTACGAGCAGTACTTC.

This chain connects TRBV4-1 to TRBJ2-1; TRBD2 agrees at 11 bases. Germline CDR1 reads MGHRA; CDR2 reads YSYEKL. V trimming: 7 bases; J trimming: 7 bases; junction bases outside the gene matches: 9. CDR3 length equals 15 residues. CDR3 nucleotide sequence: TGCGCCAGCAACCCCGGACTAGCGGGTAATAATGAGCAGTTCTTC. Translating gives CASNPGLAGNNEQFF.

The chain uses TRBV11-2 and TRBJ1-1; no firm D call. The ends were cut back, 8 bases at V and 1 base at J, with 11 bases in the middle. Germline CDR1 is SGHAT and CDR2 is FQNNGV. The CDR3 is 13 residues long. The CDR3 bases are TGTGCCAGCCGTAAGCTTGGGAACACTGAAGCTTTCTTT. Translating it yields CASRKLGNTEAFF.

The rearrangement links TRBV2 to TRBJ1-2; 9 bases are shared with TRBD1. Unmatched junction bases numbered 7, after V lost 1 base and J lost 1 base. Germline CDR1 is SNHLY and CDR2 is FYNNEI. The CDR3 runs 17 residues. CDR3 loop: CASSEDTGTGINYGYTF. CDR3 DNA: TGTGCCAGCAGTGAAGACACCGGGACAGGGATTAACTATGGCTACACCTTC.

The V and J genes are TRBV4-3 and TRBJ2-1; no firm D call. This CDR3 comprises 13 residues. Trimming took 0 bases from V and 6 from J, leaving 6 bases between them. Germline V lookup: CDR1 LGHNA, CDR2 YSLEER. The CDR3: CASSQDQVNEQFF. The CDR3 DNA sequence: TGCGCCAGCAGCCAAGATCAGGTCAATGAGCAGTTCTTC.

The chain recombines TRBV27 with TRBJ1-2; 11 positions agree with TRBD1. Germline V lookup: CDR1 MNHEY, CDR2 SMNVEV (reference sequence). This CDR3 has 14 amino acids. With 5 bases clipped from V and 7 bases from J, the junction kept 6 bases outside the gene matches. CDR3 protein: CASSPGTGGFGYTF. For the CDR3, the DNA is TGTGCCAGCAGTCCAGGGACAGGGGGTTTTGGCTACACCTTC.

This clone was recorded once. This rearrangement joins TRBV27 to TRBJ2-1; 9 nucleotides align to TRBD2. CDR1 and CDR2 from the germline V gene are MNHEY and SMNVEV (reference sequence). V was clipped by 3 bases and J by 5 bases; unmatched bases: 8. The CDR3 has 16 residues. For the CDR3, the DNA is TGTGCCAGCAGTTTTTTCAGCGGGGGGCCAGACAATGAGCAGTTCTTC. It codes for CASSFFSGGPDNEQFF.

This chain joins TRBV7-9 and TRBJ1-1, with 7 nucleotides matching TRBD1. The CDR3 length is 13 residues. Germline lookup yields CDR1 SEHNR and CDR2 FQNEAQ (reference sequence). V trimming: 8 bases; J trimming: 3 bases; junction bases outside the gene matches: 6. The CDR3 sequence: CASATTGYTEAFF. The CDR3 nucleotides are TGTGCCAGCGCGACGACAGGGTACACTGAAGCTTTCTTT.

The chain recombines TRBV30 with TRBJ1-5; D gene ambiguous. CDR3 length: 12 residues. Per the germline V gene, CDR1 is GTSNPN and CDR2 is SVGIG (reference sequence). V was trimmed by 1 base and J by 5 bases, leaving 6 bases between them. CDR3 sequence reads: CAWSEGDQPQHF. CDR3 DNA sequence: TGTGCCTGGAGTGAGGGAGATCAGCCCCAGCATTTT.

The chain carries TRBV11-2 and TRBJ2-7; D possibly corresponds to TRBD2 (5 bases). The CDR3 totals 16 residues. Germline V CDR1 and CDR2: SGHAT, FQNNGV. Trimming took 1 base from V and 2 from J, leaving 15 bases between them. The CDR3 sequence: CASSLGPPEGTYEQYF. The CDR3 DNA reads as TGTGCCAGCAGCTTAGGACCGCCAGAGGGTACCTACGAGCAGTACTTC.